A single T cell receptor beta chain is shown here with its context. V lost 1 base and J lost 1, with 11 bases in between. This CDR3 has 15 residues. Germline-derived CDR1 and CDR2 are MGHRA and YSYEKL. This sample was taken from a study of blood T cell repertoires in COVID-19. Study context: PBMCs, B-cell-depleted T cells, or T cells provided the cDNA or gDNA that made up the material.

Assay: immunoSEQ multiplex PCR; the TCRdb copy retains only in-frame clones and omits some. The sample includes 200,000 to 250,000 clones, 86% of them seen just once. V usage is TRBV4-1 and J usage is TRBJ2-7; D perhaps matches TRBD1 (5 bases). Sequenced input: peripheral blood. This sequence was found in a man aged 25 to 40 who had recovered from COVID-19. As DNA, the CDR3 is TGCGCCAGCAGCCAAGGTCTCAGGGTGTCCTACGAGCAGTACTTC. Encoded protein: CASSQGLRVSYEQYF.